The clone carrying this T cell receptor (beta chain) has only one observation. Antigen unknown. This entry is derived from a study of shared clonotypes between healthy human individuals. Study-level points and caveats: Although depth was large, rarefaction showed that sequencing of the sorted subsets was incomplete. Owing to a small donor count, the genetic and exposure-history diversity represented was limited.

Only in-frame clones appear in the TCRdb table, and some are missing; sequencing was by immunoSEQ multiplex PCR. Altogether approximately 1.9 million clones are present, about 93% being singletons, with the ten largest covering about 1.7%. Germline lookup yields CDR1 MNHEY and CDR2 SMNVEV (reference sequence). With V trimmed by 6 bases and J by 2 bases, 8 bases remained unmatched. CDR3 size: 16 residues. Terminally differentiated effector memory CD45RA+ cells were excluded from the naive CD8 cells, which were CD45RO-negative and positively selected for CCR7. The sample was naive CD8+ T cells from PBMCs. The sequence was collected from a man between 18 and 29 years old in good health. Some clones in this sample may be carry-over from other donors' samples. V is TRBV27 and J is TRBJ1-3, with 9 bases that match TRBD1. CDR3 amino acids: CASRPTGGSPGNTIYF. CDR3 sequence (DNA): TGTGCCAGCAGACCTACAGGGGGCAGTCCTGGAAACACCATATATTTT.